This T cell receptor (beta chain) emerged from a study of T cell responses to AZD1222 COVID-19 vaccine. This CDR3 is 14 amino acids long. V gave up 0 bases and J gave up 6 bases, with 10 bases separating them. Germline assignment: CDR1 SGHRS and CDR2 YFSETQ. This table comes from immunoSEQ multiplex PCR, and its TCRdb copy is limited to in-frame clones, with some not included. The data contain 130,000 or so clones, around 84% of them singletons. Notes on the study in general: Among the donors, most were white British and more were female, and clonal diversity was possibly underestimated.

Remarks on this clone: Its specificity is unknown.

The sequencing used peripheral blood, collected 28 days after the second AZD1222 dose. This TCR derives from an adult who received the AZD1222 COVID-19 vaccine. The chain has TRBV5-1 and TRBJ1-5, with a possible D match to TRBD1 (5 bases). The CDR3 protein is CASSLAGGAQPQHF. CDR3 coding DNA: TGCGCCAGCAGCTTGGCCGGCGGGGCTCAGCCCCAGCATTTT. Full variable domain (missing parts from reference TRBV5-1 and TRBJ1-5): KAGVTQTPRYLIKTRGQQVTLSCSPISGHRSVSWYQQTPGQGLQFLFEYFSETQRNKGNFPGRFSGRQFSNSRSEMNVSTLELGDSALYLCASSLAGGAQPQHFGDGTRLSIL.